This T cell receptor (beta chain) was captured in a study of T cell changes during pregnancy in multiple sclerosis. Sequencing used immunoSEQ multiplex PCR; TCRdb keeps in-frame clones, though not all of them. The table lists some 80,000 clones, 92% of them singletons. The germline V gene has CDR1 SGHTA and CDR2 FQGTGA. The CDR3 has 14 amino acids. V shed 5 bases and J shed 3 bases, with 13 bases lying between them. This sequence was found in a female donor with multiple sclerosis, enrolled in a pregnancy study. The chain recombines TRBV7-3 with TRBJ1-1; unclear D gene. The sample in question was peripheral blood, obtained before pregnancy. The CDR3 reads CASSLPGRDTEAFF. The CDR3 DNA reads as TGTGCCAGCAGCCTCCCGGGGAGGGACACTGAAGCTTTCTTT.